This T cell receptor (beta chain) was retrieved from a study of blood T cell repertoires in COVID-19. The CDR3 consists of 13 residues. The V and J ends lost 6 bases and 7 bases respectively, with 15 bases between them. Here immunoSEQ multiplex PCR was the method, and the copy in TCRdb shows in-frame clones only, minus some. The data show under 450,000 clones, with approximately 84% seen just once and under 3% held by the top ten. This receptor was taken from a woman in her 30s who had recovered from COVID-19. The source material was PBMCs or T cells enriched from blood (not recorded which). The V and J genes are TRBV12-3 or TRBV12-4 and TRBJ1-2; the D is unclear. The CDR3 region has the DNA TGTGCCAGCAGCCCTGCCGGGAGGAGTGGCTACACCTTC. Its translation is CASSPAGRSGYTF.